This TCR beta chain originates from a study of cytomegalovirus exposure and HLA in healthy donors (dated by TCRdb to about 2017). With respect to the entire study: The roughly 700 repertoires of the first cohort and the 95 to 150 validation repertoires were produced on the same platform, according to a later analysis. The study was designed to test whether signatures of past pathogen exposure could be identified by cataloging public T cell receptors. A separate validation cohort of 90 to 150 different subjects was used in addition to the roughly 720-subject first cohort. To predict cytomegalovirus infection status, the study brought together high-throughput TCR immunosequencing, statistical association of individual TCRs with disease status, and machine learning.

Preparation of the library involved the immunoSEQ multiplex PCR assay. As for the authors' bioinformatics: A statistical classification framework was built to diagnose cytomegalovirus status from the catalog of TCR beta chain sequences. The table comes from immuneACCESS by way of TCRdb, which keeps in-frame sequences with V and J called. Part of the clones is missing from these tables; in studies checked, under half for an unresolved V gene and the rest for unknown reasons. D and trimming were read from the DNA, whereas the V and J calls and clone size are those reported in that table. For this sample the table gives under 150,000 clones, of which more than 75% were detected only once. Under 9% of the sample is in the top ten clones. A note on this clone: Its cognate antigen has yet to be identified. The sample holds no much larger clone one base away, and base qualities are not on file.

Donors formed part of the validation cohort, which comprised over a hundred subjects and was distinct from the first cohort of 670 or so subjects. Overall study outcomes, separate from this receptor: The authors suggested that the approach could potentially be extended to other disease states and immunological phenotypes. Three of the identified cytomegalovirus-associated TCR beta chains were confirmed in vitro to be specific for cytomegalovirus antigens. A later analysis had no HLA typing for the validation cohort, so co-occurrence there was scored across all 130 or so repertoires. Most TCR sequences were seen in very few donors, while some public TCRs were found in many individuals. Of the cluster scores, approximately 94% were above 0 in a later analysis, which found that TCRs clustered in the first cohort also tended to co-occur in the 120 validation repertoires. The classifier was reported to diagnose cytomegalovirus status with high specificity and sensitivity in both the original cohort and the validation cohort. The study gave a list of about 160 TCR beta chains associated with cytomegalovirus.

For this chain, trimming is 5 bases at the V end and 5 bases at the J end, and the number of junction bases without a gene match is 5. From a lookup of the germline V gene, CDR1 and CDR2 are SGHDN and FVKESK. Including cysteine and phenylalanine, the CDR3 has 15 amino acids. The entry retains the CDR3 DNA only, 45 bases that are in frame from base 1. The sequenced material came from PBMCs. Recombination joined TRBV14 with TRBJ2-5, with 13 bases aligning to TRBD2. This sequence originates from a man in his late teens or twenties in good health and CMV-seropositive. The CDR3 loop reads CASSKGLAGFETQYF. The nucleotide sequence is TGTGCCAGCAGCAAGGGACTAGCGGGATTTGAGACCCAGTACTTC.